This T cell receptor beta chain was found in a study of CD8+CD57+ T cells in acquired aplastic anemia. The wider study: Sorted CD4+ and CD8+ cell DNA averaged approximately 3 ug. The average read count for CD4+ cells in healthy donors was roughly 10 million.

Study findings and constraints: Patients and controls turned out to have 25 to 35 CD8+ CDR3 sequences in common.

This CDR3 comprises 13 residues. In germline, CDR1 is LNHDA, CDR2 SQIVND (reference sequence). Trimming removed 7 bases from V and 5 bases from J, with 12 bases in between. Genomic DNA templated the TCR beta VDJ and CDR3 profiling. In TCRdb, the reads were re-called with MiXCR into one record per CDR3 protein. The sample records about 180,000 distinct CDR3 sequences, around 45% being singletons. This clonotype was recorded many times. Its antigen is unknown. This rearrangement joins TRBV19 to TRBJ1-5, with no clear D. The origin of this receptor is a human donor in good health. The material sequenced was sorted CD4+, CD8+, or CD8+CD57+ T cells (not recorded which) from PBMCs. The CDR3 DNA is TGTGCCAGTAAAGTCTCCCATGATCAGCCCCAGCATTTT. Translated: CASKVSHDQPQHF.